Listed below are T cell receptor beta chains from one sample, sequenced in a study of blood T cells in healthy people across ages. TCRdb reanalysed the 5' RACE reads using MiXCR and keeps one entry per CDR3 protein. The profile shows 600,000 to 1,000,000 distinct CDR3 sequences, 25% of them singletons. The same sample was also studied in work on T cells of mothers and their children.

The specimen sequenced was blood. All receptors come from a boy between 10 and 17 years old in good health. Each CDR3 is given with its conserved first and last residue. The D gene is left open where the match is weak. Rows give clone size only sometimes, using once, few, many, or a class for an expanded clone.

V,J,size,D,DNA,CDR3
TRBV29-1,TRBJ2-1,-,-,TGCAGCGTGGCTGGACTAGTGGCAGGGGATGAGCAGTTCTTC,CSVAGLVAGDEQFF
TRBV5-6,TRBJ2-1,few,TRBD1,TGTACCAGCAGCTTTGCCGGGACAGGGACCTACAATGAGCAGTTCTTC,CTSSFAGTGTYNEQFF
TRBV20-1,TRBJ1-1,few,-,TGCAGTGCTAACGAGAACACTGAAGCTTTCTTT,CSANENTEAFF
TRBV27,TRBJ1-5,-,-,TGTGCCAGCAGTTCCACAGGGATGGGCAATCAGCCCCAGCATTTT,CASSSTGMGNQPQHF
TRBV4-3,TRBJ1-6,few,-,TGCGCCAGCAGCCAGGGAGGGTTTTTAACCCCCCTCCACTTT,CASSQGGFLTPLHF
TRBV20-1,TRBJ2-5,few,TRBD1,TGCAGTGCACCGGGGACAGGGGCGTCTGAGACCCAGTACTTC,CSAPGTGASETQYF
TRBV5-1,TRBJ2-5,few,-,TGCGCCAGCAGCTCTTTTCGGCCGGGTGAGACCCAGTACTTC,CASSSFRPGETQYF
TRBV27,TRBJ1-2,-,-,TGTGCCAGCAGTTCTTATGGTGGGGAGGGATTAAGCGGCTACACCTTC,CASSSYGGEGLSGYTF
TRBV29-1,TRBJ2-3,many,-,TGCAGCGTTGAAAGGCGGCTAGCGAAAGATACGCAGTATTTT,CSVERRLAKDTQYF
TRBV7-2,TRBJ2-3,few,-,TGTGCCAGCAGCTTAGCGCGGGGCCCGCCAGAAGATACGCAGTATTTT,CASSLARGPPEDTQYF
TRBV20-1,TRBJ1-1,-,-,TGCAGTGCTAGACAGGACGGGGCTTTCTTT,CSARQDGAFF
TRBV10-3,TRBJ2-7,-,TRBD1,TGTGCCATCAGTGAGCAGGCCAGGGGGAACGAGCAGTACTTC,CAISEQARGNEQYF
TRBV28,TRBJ2-7,few,-,TGTGCCAGCAGTTTAATGGGGAACGAGCAGTACTTC,CASSLMGNEQYF
TRBV6-6,TRBJ2-1,few,-,TGTGCCAGCAGTACTTTGGGGTCATCCTACAATGAGCAGTTCTTC,CASSTLGSSYNEQFF
TRBV10-3,TRBJ2-4,-,-,TGTGCCATCAGTGAGTCGACTCGGGGGCTAAAAAACATTCAGTACTTC,CAISESTRGLKNIQYF
TRBV7-9,TRBJ2-7,few,TRBD1,TGTGCCAGCAGCCGGACAGGGGCTTGGAACACCTACGAGCAGTACTTC,CASSRTGAWNTYEQYF
TRBV7-9,TRBJ2-5,few,-,TGTGCCAGCAGCTTAAGCGCGGGGGAGACCCAGTACTTC,CASSLSAGETQYF
TRBV9,TRBJ2-7,-,-,TGTGCCAGCAGGTCCAGGGTCCACGAGCAGTACTTC,CASRSRVHEQYF
TRBV12-3/TRBV12-4,TRBJ2-3,few,TRBD2,TGTGCCAGCAGTCACGCCAAAGCCCCGGGACTAGCGGGGCCGTTTGGGACGCAGTATTTT,CASSHAKAPGLAGPFGTQYF
TRBV7-8,TRBJ2-7,-,TRBD1,TGTGCCAGCAGCTCAAGGACAGGGAGCTCCTACGAGCAGTACTTC,CASSSRTGSSYEQYF
TRBV7-3,TRBJ2-2,-,-,TGTGCCAGCAGCGAAGCAGGGGTCCCCGGGGAGCTGTTTTTT,CASSEAGVPGELFF
TRBV27,TRBJ1-5,few,-,TGTGCCAGCAGTTTATATTCAGGGTTGACTCAGCCCCAGCATTTT,CASSLYSGLTQPQHF
TRBV4-1,TRBJ2-3,-,-,TGCGCCAGCAGCCAACTAACAGGGTTAGGGACAGATACGCAGTATTTT,CASSQLTGLGTDTQYF
TRBV20-1,TRBJ2-1,-,TRBD2,TGCAGTACTAGATTTGCTAGCGGGCCCTACAATGAGCAGTTCTTC,CSTRFASGPYNEQFF
TRBV5-1,TRBJ1-2,-,-,TGCGCCAGCAGCTCTTTACGGGGGCGCGAGGATGGCTACACCTTC,CASSSLRGREDGYTF
TRBV7-2,TRBJ1-4,-,-,TGTGCCAGCGGCGCGGGTTCGGGGGTGTATCCTAATGAAAAACTGTTTTTT,CASGAGSGVYPNEKLFF
TRBV10-3,TRBJ2-2,-,TRBD2,TGTGCCATCAGTGAGTCGCCTAGCGGGAGCACCGGGGAGCTGTTTTTT,CAISESPSGSTGELFF
TRBV5-1,TRBJ2-5,-,-,TGCGCCAGCAGACCCTCGATCCAAGAGACCCAGTACTTC,CASRPSIQETQYF
TRBV20-1,TRBJ2-7,-,TRBD1,TGCAGTGCGGAGGACAGGAGGAGCTCCTACGAGCAGTACTTC,CSAEDRRSSYEQYF
TRBV4-3,TRBJ2-7,-,-,TGCGCCAGCAGCCAAGATTGGCAGGCCTACGAGCAGTACTTC,CASSQDWQAYEQYF
TRBV28,TRBJ2-7,-,-,TGTGCCACCGAGATCGGGGGGCGCAGGTTTCAGGAGCAGTACTTC,CATEIGGRRFQEQYF
TRBV30,TRBJ1-5,-,TRBD1,TGTGCCCGGAGAGACAGGGGGGATCAGCCCCAGCATTTT,CARRDRGDQPQHF
TRBV28,TRBJ2-3,-,TRBD2,TGTGCCAGCAGTTTGCCCAGCGGGAATGTCTATACGCAGTATTTT,CASSLPSGNVYTQYF
TRBV20-1,TRBJ2-7,-,-,TGCAGTGCTAGAGAATTACAAGACTACGAGCAGTACTTC,CSARELQDYEQYF